The 20 T cell receptor beta chains given below trace back to one sample, sequenced in a study of blood T cell repertoires in COVID-19. Here immunoSEQ multiplex PCR was the method, and the copy in TCRdb shows in-frame clones only, minus some. The table includes fewer than 250,000 clones, 84% detected once. Sequencing was performed on peripheral blood. The receptors stem from a middle-aged man with acute or convalescent COVID-19.

This rearrangement joins TRBV5-1 to TRBJ1-1; 10 bases line up with TRBD1. CDR1 is SGHRS, CDR2 YFSETQ, per germline. Germline trimming cut 0 bases from V and 0 bases from J; bases unmatched to any gene: 5. The CDR3 has 17 residues. Written as DNA, the CDR3 is TGCGCCAGCAGCTTGGGACAGGGGGCTTATATGAACACTGAAGCTTTCTTT. This sequence encodes CASSLGQGAYMNTEAFF.

The chain is built from TRBV19 and TRBJ2-1; TRBD2 might be the D (5 bases). CDR1 is LNHDA and CDR2 is SQIVND in the germline V gene (reference sequence). Trimming left V 6 bases short and J 2 bases short, with 8 bases between. The CDR3 loop spans 13 amino acids. The CDR3, as DNA: TGTGCCAGTAGGGAACTAGCCTACAATGAGCAGTTCTTC. Amino acid sequence: CASRELAYNEQFF.

V gene TRBV19 combines with J gene TRBJ1-2; 9 bases fit TRBD1. Losses at the gene ends were 6 bases for V and 4 bases for J; bases not matched to a gene: 9. The CDR3 totals 15 residues. CDR1 LNHDA and CDR2 SQIVND come from the germline V gene (reference sequence). Written as DNA, the CDR3 is TGTGCCAGTAGGGACCGGACAGGGGACTTCTATGGCTACACCTTC. It yields the protein CASRDRTGDFYGYTF.

The J gene is TRBJ2-5, the V gene TRBV28; TRBD1 matches 8 bases. Germline V CDR1 and CDR2: MDHEN, SYDVKM. The CDR3 has 15 amino acids. V gave up 3 bases and J gave up 5 bases; unmatched junction bases: 8. The CDR3 bases are TGTGCCAGCAGTTTGCCGACAGGGGTTGGGGAGACCCAGTACTTC. Residues: CASSLPTGVGETQYF. Looking up the rest from reference TRBV28 and TRBJ2-5 gives the full variable domain: DVKVTQSSRYLVKRTGEKVFLECVQDMDHENMFWYRQDPGLGLRLIYFSYDVKMKEKGDIPEGYSVSREKKERFSLILESASTNQTSMYLCASSLPTGVGETQYFGPGTRLLVL.

CDR3 region: CASSPPTVNQPQHF. CDR3 nucleotide sequence: TGTGCCAGCTCACCACCGACAGTCAATCAGCCCCAGCATTTT. The chain joins TRBV18 to TRBJ1-5; maybe TRBD1 (5 bases). This CDR3 is 14 amino acids long. The V gene lost 0 bases and the J gene lost 3 bases, with 6 bases spanning the gap. Germline CDR1 reads KGHSH; CDR2 reads LQKENI. The whole variable domain, filled in from reference TRBV18 and TRBJ1-5, reads NAGVMQNPRHLVRRRGQEARLRCSPMKGHSHVYWYRQLPEEGLKFMVYLQKENIIDESGMPKERFSAEFPKEGPSILRIQQVVRGDSAAYFCASSPPTVNQPQHFGDGTRLSIL.

This chain joins TRBV9 and TRBJ1-6; no clear D. CDR1 is SGDLS and CDR2 is YYNGEE in the germline V gene. The V gene lost 0 bases and the J gene lost 7 bases, with 8 bases spanning the gap. CDR3 size: 14 residues. Here the CDR3 reads CASSVVSENSPLHF. The CDR3 bases are TGTGCCAGCAGCGTAGTAAGCGAAAATTCACCCCTCCACTTT.

This chain connects TRBV20-1 to TRBJ1-3; perhaps TRBD1 as D (5 bases). Looked up from germline, CDR1 is DFQATT and CDR2 is SNEGSKA (reference sequence). The V end was cut by 3 bases, the J end by 0 bases, with 18 bases between. The length of the CDR3 is 17 residues. This chain's CDR3 is CSASPAVGGTSGNTIYF. The DNA for the CDR3 is TGCAGTGCTAGTCCGGCAGTGGGGGGGACCTCTGGAAACACCATATATTTT.

The chain couples TRBV14 to TRBJ1-1; tentative D call: TRBD1 (6 bases). CDR3 length: 14 residues. Trimming took off 0 bases at V and 11 bases at J, with 16 bases between the two ends. CDR1 and CDR2 (germline): SGHDN, FVKESK. CDR3 sequence reads: CASSQDPWNRVAFF. The CDR3 DNA reads as TGTGCCAGCAGCCAAGATCCGTGGAACAGGGTCGCTTTCTTT.

V usage is TRBV9 and J usage is TRBJ2-3; TRBD2 might be the D (5 bases). Germline-derived CDR1 and CDR2 are SGDLS and YYNGEE. Trimming stripped 3 bases from V and 6 bases from J, with 20 bases between. The CDR3 consists of 16 residues. CDR3 sequence reads: CASSEPEALGVDTQYF. In nucleotides, the CDR3 is TGTGCCAGCAGCGAGCCCGAAGCCCTCGGGGTGGATACGCAGTATTTT.

The V call is TRBV11-2, the J call TRBJ1-2; 9 positions match TRBD1. V lost 5 bases, J lost 8 bases, and 9 bases stayed unmatched. Germline CDR1 is SGHAT and CDR2 is FQNNGV. The CDR3 extends over 14 amino acids. This chain's CDR3 is CASSLRDRARGYTF. The CDR3, as DNA: TGTGCCAGCAGCCTCCGGGACAGGGCTAGGGGCTACACCTTC.

V usage is TRBV6-1 and J usage is TRBJ2-1; D remains unclear. Germline V gene sequence: CDR1 MNHNS, CDR2 SASEGT. The CDR3 loop spans 15 amino acids. V lost 1 base, J lost 4 bases, and 11 bases lay in between. The CDR3 loop reads CASSEDVPGYNEQFF. CDR3 nucleotide sequence: TGTGCCAGCAGTGAAGATGTGCCAGGATACAATGAGCAGTTCTTC.

The gene calls are TRBV15 and TRBJ1-5; 9 bases are a match to TRBD1. The V gene's germline CDR1 is LNHNV and CDR2 YYDKDF (reference sequence). V trimming: 3 bases; J trimming: 6 bases; junction bases outside the gene matches: 9. The CDR3 is 16 amino acids. The CDR3 spells CATSSSHRGQRQPQHF. The CDR3, as DNA: TGTGCCACCAGCAGTTCCCACAGGGGGCAGCGTCAGCCCCAGCATTTT.

The chain is built from TRBV2 and TRBJ1-1; 7 nucleotides align to TRBD1. The V gene end was trimmed by 4 bases and the J gene end by 5 bases; junction bases not matched to a gene: 4. The CDR3 covers 13 residues. The V gene's germline CDR1 is SNHLY and CDR2 FYNNEI. The CDR3 here is CASSADRETEAFF. The CDR3 DNA reads as TGTGCCAGCAGTGCCGACAGGGAGACTGAAGCTTTCTTT.

V and J are TRBV7-8 and TRBJ2-2; D is perhaps TRBD2 (7 bases). This CDR3 has 14 amino acids. From germline, CDR1 is SGHVS and CDR2 FQNEAQ. V dropped 0 bases and J dropped 7 bases, with 9 bases sitting between them. The CDR3 here is CASSLAGGDGELFF. The DNA for the CDR3 is TGTGCCAGCAGCTTAGCAGGGGGGGACGGGGAGCTGTTTTTT.

The V gene is TRBV6-1, the J gene TRBJ2-1, with 14 bases aligning to TRBD2. This CDR3 spans 16 amino acids. V gave up 4 bases and J gave up 7 bases; unmatched junction bases: 6. Germline V gene sequence: CDR1 MNHNS, CDR2 SASEGT. The CDR3 is CASSGWTSGGRNEQFF. The CDR3 DNA reads as TGTGCCAGCAGTGGATGGACTAGCGGGGGGCGGAATGAGCAGTTCTTC.

The chain couples TRBV27 to TRBJ1-6, with D possibly being TRBD1 (5 bases). CDR1 is MNHEY, CDR2 SMNVEV, per germline (reference sequence). V was cut by 7 bases and J by 14 bases, with 12 bases left in between. The CDR3 is 11 amino acids. This CDR3 is CASTSGNSLHF. CDR3 DNA sequence: TGTGCCAGCACCTCAGGGAATTCCCTCCACTTT.

This chain links TRBV28 with TRBJ2-1; 7 positions match TRBD2. CDR1 MDHEN and CDR2 SYDVKM come from the germline V gene. The CDR3 consists of 12 residues. J gave up 10 bases and V 8 bases, and 8 bases lay outside the gene matches. The CDR3 DNA reads as TGTGCCAGCGGGCAGACTAGCTTGGAGCAGTTCTTC. This gives the protein CASGQTSLEQFF.

The chain employs TRBV11-3 and TRBJ1-2, with 9 bases identical to TRBD1. V lost 5 bases, J lost 8 bases, and 6 bases stayed unmatched. This CDR3 contains 13 residues. The germline V gene encodes CDR1 SGHNT and CDR2 YENEEA. In nucleotides, the CDR3 is TGTGCCAGCAGCCCGGGACAGGGTGGCGGCTACACCTTC. It codes for CASSPGQGGGYTF. Looking up the rest from reference TRBV11-3 and TRBJ1-2 gives the full variable domain: EAGVVQSPRYKIIEKKQPVAFWCNPISGHNTLYWYLQNLGQGPELLIRYENEEAVDDSQLPKDRFSAERLKGVDSTLKIQPAELGDSAVYLCASSPGQGGGYTFGSGTRLTVV.

This chain uses TRBV7-9 with TRBJ2-7, with TRBD2 matching over 7 bases. The CDR3 has 17 residues. The trim removed 1 base at V and 6 bases at J, leaving 15 bases unmatched. The germline gives CDR1 SEHNR, CDR2 FQNEAQ (reference sequence). CDR3 amino acids: CASSLGRAGRWESEQYF. DNA for the CDR3: TGTGCCAGCAGCTTAGGCCGGGCCGGGAGGTGGGAAAGCGAGCAGTACTTC.

This chain connects TRBV7-8 to TRBJ2-6, with TRBD2 matching 14 bases. CDR1 is SGHVS and CDR2 is FQNEAQ in the germline V gene. CDR3 length: 18 amino acids. V dropped 5 bases and J dropped 0; count of bases not matched to a gene: 3. Written as DNA, the CDR3 is TGTGCCAGCAGCGTGACTAGCGGGAGGGCCTCTGGGGCCAACGTCCTGACTTTC. Translating it yields CASSVTSGRASGANVLTF.